This T cell receptor (beta chain) is from a study of T cell repertoires and HLA-DP antigens. Study-level information: Pre-culture CD4+ samples used about 1,200 ng DNA versus around 200 ng for CD137+CD4+ sorts.

The CDR3 is made up of 16 amino acids. V lost 6 bases and J lost 4; bases outside the gene matches: 9. Looked up from germline, CDR1 is MNHNY and CDR2 is SVGAGI (reference sequence). The primer mix covered 54 TRBV segments and 13 TRBJ segments. Deep-resolution sequencing targeted some 200,000 T cell genomes in pre-culture CD4+ samples. Sequencing was performed with immunoSEQ multiplex PCR; in TCRdb, only in-frame clones are kept and a portion is missing. Of about 89,000 clones detected, about 89% appear once; the ten largest clones hold 1.5% to 2%. Purity of the untouched CD4+ T cells was approximately 98%. As regards this clone: Its antigen is as yet unknown.

The rearrangement uses TRBV6-6 and TRBJ2-5; 12 bases are a match to TRBD1. Sequenced: CD4+ T cells from PBMCs. The source of this sequence is a man between 50 and 59 years old in good health and CMV-seronegative. As DNA, the CDR3 is TGTGCCAGCAGCCGACTCGGGGACAGGGGGCGAGAGACCCAGTACTTC. Its translation: CASSRLGDRGRETQYF.